This T cell receptor beta chain was documented in a study of identifying expanded T cells in peripheral blood. Points from the study as a whole: Differentially abundant clones: roughly 1.2 between replicates, approximately 16 at 2 to 3 weeks, approximately 19 at four. Roughly two-week clone count variance significantly increased as total template count grew.

Points on this clone: Its antigen is unknown.

CDR1 and CDR2 (germline): SNHLY, FYNNEI. The CDR3 has 14 residues. The germline V and J ends were trimmed by 9 bases and 0 bases, with 12 bases remaining between them. During the collection period, no donor immune events like infections were recorded. Libraries were prepared by immunoSEQ multiplex PCR; TCRdb keeps only in-frame clonotypes and omits some of them. The sample holds about 90,000 clones, approximately 86% seen once. The receptor was derived from a person aged 18 to 75 in good health. Material: blood. The V call is TRBV2, the J call TRBJ1-5; D might be TRBD1 (5 bases). CDR3 sequence reads: CASGTEYSNQPQHF. The CDR3 DNA follows: TGTGCCAGTGGGACGGAGTATAGCAATCAGCCCCAGCATTTT.